The clone carrying this T cell receptor (beta chain) was picked up many times. V was shortened by 4 bases and J by 3 bases, with 17 bases between the two germline ends. Germline lookup yields CDR1 SGDLS and CDR2 YYNGEE. CDR3 length: 15 residues. At the deep level, the assay was run. Once extracted for a subset, genomic DNA was divided evenly among several immunoSEQ plates. Unsorted PBMC DNA was sequenced on ten immunoSEQ deep assay plates. Method: immunoSEQ multiplex PCR; TCRdb's copy keeps in-frame clones and lacks some. The sample shows fewer than 600,000 clones, roughly three quarters of them seen only once. This entry belongs to a study of shared clonotypes between healthy human individuals.

The TCR sequence derives from a middle-aged woman in good health. Some clones in this sample may be carry-over from other donors' samples. The rearrangement uses TRBV9 and TRBJ2-7, with D uncertain. The source material was PBMCs. In nucleotides, the CDR3 is TGTGCCAGCAGCCCCACCCCAGGCCAGATCTACGAGCAGTACTTC. It yields the protein CASSPTPGQIYEQYF. The full variable domain, in which reference TRBV9 and TRBJ2-7 provide the parts outside the CDR3, is DSGVTQTPKHLITATGQRVTLRCSPRSGDLSVYWYQQSLDQGLQFLIQYYNGEERAKGNILERFSAQQFPDLHSELNLSSLELGDSALYFCASSPTPGQIYEQYFGPGTRLTVT.